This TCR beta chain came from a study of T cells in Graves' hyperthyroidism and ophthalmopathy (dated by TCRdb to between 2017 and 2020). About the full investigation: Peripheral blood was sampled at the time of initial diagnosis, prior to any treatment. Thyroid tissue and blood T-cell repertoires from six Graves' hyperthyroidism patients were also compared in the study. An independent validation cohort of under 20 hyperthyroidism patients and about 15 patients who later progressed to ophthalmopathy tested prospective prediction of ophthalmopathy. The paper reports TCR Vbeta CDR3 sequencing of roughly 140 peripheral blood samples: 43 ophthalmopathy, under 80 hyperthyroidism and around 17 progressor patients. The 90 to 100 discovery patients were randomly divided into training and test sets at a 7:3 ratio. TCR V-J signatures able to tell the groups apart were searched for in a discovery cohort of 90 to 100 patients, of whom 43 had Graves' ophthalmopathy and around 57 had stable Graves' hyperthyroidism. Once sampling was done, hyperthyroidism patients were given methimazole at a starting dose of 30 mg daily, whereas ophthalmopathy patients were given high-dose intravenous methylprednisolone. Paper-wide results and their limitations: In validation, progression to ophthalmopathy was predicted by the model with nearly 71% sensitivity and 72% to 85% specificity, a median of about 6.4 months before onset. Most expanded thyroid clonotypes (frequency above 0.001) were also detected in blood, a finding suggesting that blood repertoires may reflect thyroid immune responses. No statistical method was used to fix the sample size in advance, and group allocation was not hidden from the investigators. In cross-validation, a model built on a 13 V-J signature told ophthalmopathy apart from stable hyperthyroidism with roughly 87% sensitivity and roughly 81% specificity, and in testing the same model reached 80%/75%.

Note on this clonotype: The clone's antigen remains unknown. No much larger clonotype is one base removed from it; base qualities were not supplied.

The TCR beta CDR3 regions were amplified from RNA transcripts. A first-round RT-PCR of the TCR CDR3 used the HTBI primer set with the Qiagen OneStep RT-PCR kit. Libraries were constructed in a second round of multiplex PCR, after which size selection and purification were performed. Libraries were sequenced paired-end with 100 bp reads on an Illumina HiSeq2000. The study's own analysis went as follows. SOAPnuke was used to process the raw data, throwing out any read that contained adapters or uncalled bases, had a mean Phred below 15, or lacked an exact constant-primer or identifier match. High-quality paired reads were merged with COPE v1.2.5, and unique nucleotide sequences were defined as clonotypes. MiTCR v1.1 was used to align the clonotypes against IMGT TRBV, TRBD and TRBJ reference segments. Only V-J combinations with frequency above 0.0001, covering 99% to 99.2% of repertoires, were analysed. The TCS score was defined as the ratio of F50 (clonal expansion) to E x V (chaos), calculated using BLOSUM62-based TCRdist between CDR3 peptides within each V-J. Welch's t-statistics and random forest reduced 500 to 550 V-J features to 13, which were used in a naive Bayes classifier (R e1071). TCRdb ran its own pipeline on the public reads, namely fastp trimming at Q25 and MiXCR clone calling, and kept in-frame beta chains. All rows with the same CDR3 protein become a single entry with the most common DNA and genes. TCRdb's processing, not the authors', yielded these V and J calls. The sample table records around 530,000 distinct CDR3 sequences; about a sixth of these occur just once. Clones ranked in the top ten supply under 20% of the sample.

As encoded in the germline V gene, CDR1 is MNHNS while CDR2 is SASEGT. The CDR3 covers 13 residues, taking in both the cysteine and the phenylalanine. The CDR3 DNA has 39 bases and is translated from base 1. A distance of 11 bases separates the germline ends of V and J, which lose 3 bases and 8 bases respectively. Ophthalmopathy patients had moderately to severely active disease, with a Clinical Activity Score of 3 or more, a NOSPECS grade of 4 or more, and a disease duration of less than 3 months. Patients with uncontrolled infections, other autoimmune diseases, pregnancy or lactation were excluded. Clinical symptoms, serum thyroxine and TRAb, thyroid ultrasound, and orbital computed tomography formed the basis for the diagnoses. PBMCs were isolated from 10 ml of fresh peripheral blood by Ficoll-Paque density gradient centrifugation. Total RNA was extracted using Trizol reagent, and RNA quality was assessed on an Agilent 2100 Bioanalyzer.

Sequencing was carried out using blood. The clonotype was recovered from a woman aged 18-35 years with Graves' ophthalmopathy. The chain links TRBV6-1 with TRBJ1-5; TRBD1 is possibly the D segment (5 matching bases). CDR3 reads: CASSDRVREPQHF. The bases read TGTGCCAGCAGTGACAGGGTGAGGGAGCCCCAGCATTTT.